The clone carrying this T cell receptor beta chain was counted once. This CDR3 region has 12 residues. Germline V gives CDR1 LGHDT, CDR2 YNNKEL (reference sequence). V was clipped by 7 bases and J by 4 bases, with 10 bases between them. The sample is drawn from a study of blood T cell repertoires in COVID-19. As originally analysed: Amplification of reference gene primers was used by the study to estimate nucleated cell counts. The protocol was immunoSEQ multiplex PCR, while the TCRdb copy is restricted to in-frame clones and leaves out a portion. Clonal size and the V and J genes are those of that table, whereas D and trimming came from the DNA. The profile covers 300,000 to 350,000 clones, with 80% to 90% appearing a single time and around 2.2% taken by the ten largest. Clinical history as reported by participants underpinned cohort assignment. Before being deemed recovered, Cohort 3 donors had two negative PCRs, clearance, or symptom resolution.

The chain links TRBV3-1 (or the pseudogene TRBV3-2) to TRBJ1-2; D gene uncertain. The specimen sequenced was PBMCs or T cells enriched from blood (not recorded which). The TCR originated in a man in his thirties or forties who had recovered from COVID-19. The CDR3 here is CASTGLGYGYTF. The CDR3, as DNA: TGTGCCAGCACTGGGCTGGGCTATGGCTACACCTTC.